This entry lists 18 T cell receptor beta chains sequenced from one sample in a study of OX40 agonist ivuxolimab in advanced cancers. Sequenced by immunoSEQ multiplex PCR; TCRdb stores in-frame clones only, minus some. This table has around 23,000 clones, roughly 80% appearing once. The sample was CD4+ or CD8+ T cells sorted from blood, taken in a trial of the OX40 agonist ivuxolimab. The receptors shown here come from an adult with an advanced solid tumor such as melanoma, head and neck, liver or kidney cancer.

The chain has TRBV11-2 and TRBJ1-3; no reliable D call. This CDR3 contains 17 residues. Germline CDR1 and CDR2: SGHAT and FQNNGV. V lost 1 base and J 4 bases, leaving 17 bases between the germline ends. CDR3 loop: CASSLVSGPQSGNTIYF. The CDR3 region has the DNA TGTGCCAGCAGCTTAGTGAGTGGGCCGCAGTCGGGAAACACCATATATTTT.

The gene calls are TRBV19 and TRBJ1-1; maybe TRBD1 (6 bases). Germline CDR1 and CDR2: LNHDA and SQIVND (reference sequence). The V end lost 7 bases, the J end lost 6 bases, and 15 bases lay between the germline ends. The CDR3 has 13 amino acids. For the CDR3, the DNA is TGTGCCAGTACACCGGGGGGCAGCCCTGAAGCTTTCTTT. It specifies CASTPGGSPEAFF.

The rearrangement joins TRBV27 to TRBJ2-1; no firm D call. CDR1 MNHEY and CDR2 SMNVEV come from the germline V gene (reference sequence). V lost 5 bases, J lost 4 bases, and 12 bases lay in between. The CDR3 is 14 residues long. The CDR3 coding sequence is TGTGCCAGCAGTACGCCACTACCGTACAATGAGCAGTTCTTC. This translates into CASSTPLPYNEQFF.

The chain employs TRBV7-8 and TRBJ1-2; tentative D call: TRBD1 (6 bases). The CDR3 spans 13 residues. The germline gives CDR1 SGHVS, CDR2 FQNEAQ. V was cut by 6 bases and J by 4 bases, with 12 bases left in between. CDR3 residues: CASSSDRSYGYTF. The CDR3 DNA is TGTGCCAGCAGTTCAGACAGGAGCTATGGCTACACCTTC.

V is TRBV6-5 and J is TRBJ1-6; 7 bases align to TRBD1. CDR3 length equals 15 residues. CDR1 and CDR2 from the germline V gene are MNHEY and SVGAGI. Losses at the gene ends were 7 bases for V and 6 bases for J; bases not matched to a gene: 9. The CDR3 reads CASTIGTVPNSPLHF. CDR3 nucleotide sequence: TGTGCCAGCACGATTGGGACAGTTCCTAATTCACCCCTCCACTTT.

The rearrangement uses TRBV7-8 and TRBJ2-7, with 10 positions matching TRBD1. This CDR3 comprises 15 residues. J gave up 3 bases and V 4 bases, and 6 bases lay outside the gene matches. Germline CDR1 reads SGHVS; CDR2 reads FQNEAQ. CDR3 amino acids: CASSSGWDRGYEQYF. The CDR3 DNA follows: TGTGCCAGCAGCTCGGGGTGGGACAGGGGCTACGAGCAGTACTTC.

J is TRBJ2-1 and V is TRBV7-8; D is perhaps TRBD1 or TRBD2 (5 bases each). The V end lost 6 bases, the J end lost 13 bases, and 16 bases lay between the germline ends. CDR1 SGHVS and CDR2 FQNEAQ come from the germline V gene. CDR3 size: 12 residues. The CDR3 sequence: CASSPEGLSQFF. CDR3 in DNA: TGTGCCAGCAGTCCCGAGGGGCTTTCTCAGTTCTTC.

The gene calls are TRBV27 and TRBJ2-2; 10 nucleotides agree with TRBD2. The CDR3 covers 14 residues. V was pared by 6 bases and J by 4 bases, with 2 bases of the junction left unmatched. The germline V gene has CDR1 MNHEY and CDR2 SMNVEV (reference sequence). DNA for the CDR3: TGTGCCAGCAGGGGACTAGCGAGCACCGGGGAGCTGTTTTTT. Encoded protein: CASRGLASTGELFF.

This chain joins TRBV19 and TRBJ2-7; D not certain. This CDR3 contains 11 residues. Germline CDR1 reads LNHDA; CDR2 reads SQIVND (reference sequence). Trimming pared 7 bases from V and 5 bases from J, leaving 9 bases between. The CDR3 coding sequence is TGTGCCAGTACCGGTTCGGACGAGCAGTACTTC. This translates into CASTGSDEQYF.

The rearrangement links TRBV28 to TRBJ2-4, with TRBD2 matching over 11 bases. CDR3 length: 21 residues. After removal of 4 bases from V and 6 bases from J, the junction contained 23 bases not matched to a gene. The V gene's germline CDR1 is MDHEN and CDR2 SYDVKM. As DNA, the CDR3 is TGTGCCAGCAGTTCCCTCATCGGGGCCGGGACTAGCGGAACACCCGGAAACATTCAGTACTTC. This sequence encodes CASSSLIGAGTSGTPGNIQYF.

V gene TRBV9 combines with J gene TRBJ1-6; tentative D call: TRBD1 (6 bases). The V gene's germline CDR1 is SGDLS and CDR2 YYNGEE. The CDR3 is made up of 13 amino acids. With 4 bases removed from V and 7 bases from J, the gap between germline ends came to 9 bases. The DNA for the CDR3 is TGTGCCAGCAGCCTACAGGGAAATTCACCCCTCCACTTT. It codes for CASSLQGNSPLHF.

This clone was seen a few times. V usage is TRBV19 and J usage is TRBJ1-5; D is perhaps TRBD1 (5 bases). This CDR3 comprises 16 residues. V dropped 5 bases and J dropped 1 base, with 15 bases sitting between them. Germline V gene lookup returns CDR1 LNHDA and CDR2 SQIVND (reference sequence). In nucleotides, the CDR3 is TGTGCCAGTAGTCTGGGACCAGGGTACAGCAATCAGCCCCAGCATTTT. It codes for CASSLGPGYSNQPQHF.

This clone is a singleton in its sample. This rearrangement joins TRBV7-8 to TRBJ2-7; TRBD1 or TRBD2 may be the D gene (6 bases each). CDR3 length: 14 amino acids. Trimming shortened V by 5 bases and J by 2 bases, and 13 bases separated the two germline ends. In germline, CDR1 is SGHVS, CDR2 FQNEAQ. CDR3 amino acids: CASSRTGGTYEQYF. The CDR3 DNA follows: TGTGCCAGCAGCCGAACCGGGGGCACCTACGAGCAGTACTTC.

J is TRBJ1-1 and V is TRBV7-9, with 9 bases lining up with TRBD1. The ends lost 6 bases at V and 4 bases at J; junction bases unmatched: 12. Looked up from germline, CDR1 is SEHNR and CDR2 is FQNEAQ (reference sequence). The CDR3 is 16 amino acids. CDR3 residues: CASRTPGDRATTEAFF. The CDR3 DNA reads TGTGCCAGCAGAACGCCGGGGGACAGGGCGACCACTGAAGCTTTCTTT. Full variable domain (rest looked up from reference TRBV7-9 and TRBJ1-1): DTGVSQNPRHKITKRGQNVTFRCDPISEHNRLYWYRQTLGQGPEFLTYFQNEAQLEKSRLLSDRFSAERPKGSFSTLEIQRTEQGDSAMYLCASRTPGDRATTEAFFGQGTRLTVV.

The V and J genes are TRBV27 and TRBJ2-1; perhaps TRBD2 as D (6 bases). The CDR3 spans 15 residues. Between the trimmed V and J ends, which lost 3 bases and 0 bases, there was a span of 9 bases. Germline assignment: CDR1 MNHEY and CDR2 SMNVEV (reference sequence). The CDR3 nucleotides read TGTGCCAGCAGTTTTGGGGGGAGCTCCTACAATGAGCAGTTCTTC. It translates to CASSFGGSSYNEQFF.

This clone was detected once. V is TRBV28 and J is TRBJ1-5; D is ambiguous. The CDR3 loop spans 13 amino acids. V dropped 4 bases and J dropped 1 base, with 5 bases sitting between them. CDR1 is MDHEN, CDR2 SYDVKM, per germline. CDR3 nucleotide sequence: TGTGCCAGCAGTTGGGTCAGCAATCAGCCCCAGCATTTT. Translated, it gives CASSWVSNQPQHF.

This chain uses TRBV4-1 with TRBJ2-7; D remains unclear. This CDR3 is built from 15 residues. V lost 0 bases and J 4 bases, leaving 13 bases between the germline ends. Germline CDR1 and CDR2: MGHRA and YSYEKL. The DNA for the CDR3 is TGCGCCAGCAGCCAAGATTCAATTGGGGTATACGAGCAGTACTTC. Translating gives CASSQDSIGVYEQYF.

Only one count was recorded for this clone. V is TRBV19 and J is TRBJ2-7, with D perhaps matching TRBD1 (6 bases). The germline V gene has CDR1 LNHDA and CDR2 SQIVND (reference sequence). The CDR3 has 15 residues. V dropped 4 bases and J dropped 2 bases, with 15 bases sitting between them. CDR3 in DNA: TGTGCCAGTAGTACGGCAGAGTCAGGGGCCTACGAGCAGTACTTC. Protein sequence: CASSTAESGAYEQYF.